This T cell receptor beta chain was sequenced during a study of blood T cell repertoires in COVID-19 (dated by TCRdb to about 2020). Broadly, across the study: Samples covering the acute and convalescent phases of COVID-19 were provided by collaborators in the United States, Italy and Spain. The material from the prospective study consisted of cDNA or gDNA derived from T cells, B-cell-depleted T cells, or PBMCs. Deeply sampled blood TCRbeta repertoires from subjects exposed to, actively infected with, or recovered from COVID-19 were included in the dataset. The repertoires were released in a freely available public database meant as a resource for research on the immune response to SARS-CoV-2. Samples came from the ongoing ImmuneRACE study (first 160 participants) plus 1,254 subjects from 6 global collaborators. The sample metadata nearly always contained a de-identified subject ID, COVID-19 status, age in years and sex. Where HLA class I and class II types were available, the types were taken from metadata supplied by the sample provider, not from assay-based typing. Study-wide conclusions, independent of this receptor: Clinical and demographic metadata were provided uncurated, with the amount varying by source and participant.

Each collaborating institution followed its own protocols to collect whole blood in K2EDTA tubes. For TCRbeta analysis, collaborator samples were shipped as frozen whole blood, as isolated PBMCs, or as DNA extracted from either sample type. V is cut back by 3 bases and J by 3 bases, with 3 bases in the junction unmatched. Taken from the germline V gene (reference sequence), the CDR1 and CDR2 loops are LNHDA and SQIVND. The CDR3 runs 15 residues from the cysteine to the phenylalanine. Only the CDR3 portion is preserved as DNA: 45 bases, with reading frame beginning at the first base. TCRbeta CDR3 regions were amplified from genomic DNA using the immunoSEQ Assay, a bias-controlled multiplex PCR. For the original study's pipeline: Within the assay, amplification of reference gene primers was used to estimate how many nucleated cells each sample contained. To quantify the absolute abundance of each unique TCRbeta CDR3 rearrangement, sequence reads were collapsed and filtered. For each sample, productive Simpson clonality was calculated as the square root of Simpson's diversity index across productive rearrangements. Not all clones reach the TCRdb copy of this immuneACCESS table, which keeps in-frame sequences only. Checked studies attribute under half of the gap to unresolved V genes and leave the rest unexplained. That table supplies the V and J calls and clone size; D and trimming were determined from the DNA. The sample table shows a few hundred thousand clones, and about nine tenths are seen once. The ten largest make up around 3% of the sample.

About this clone: Which antigen it targets is not known. Per-nucleotide qualities are absent, and no much larger clonotype sits a single base away.

Recombination connected TRBV19 to TRBJ2-2, and 8 bases in between align with TRBD1. Sequenced: peripheral blood. This receptor was identified in a woman aged 25 to 45 with active or convalescent COVID-19. The nucleotide sequence reads as follows: TGTGCCAGTAGTATGGACAGGGATTACACCGGGGAGCTGTTTTTT. Translated, it reads CASSMDRDYTGELFF.